The rows below give T cell receptor beta chains drawn from one sample of a study of shared clonotypes between healthy human individuals. The protocol was immunoSEQ multiplex PCR, while the TCRdb copy is restricted to in-frame clones and leaves out a portion. The table has a few hundred thousand clones, 73% seen once. The sample comprised memory CD4+ T cells sorted from blood. The receptors derive from a man aged 25 to 40 in good health. Both conserved end residues are part of each CDR3. D genes are given only for firm matches. Size is omitted from some rows. Given values are once, few, many or a class for expanded clones.

size: NA
D: NA
J: TRBJ2-2
V: TRBV25-1
DNA: TGTGCCAGCAGTGAACCTAAAGGACGGACTAACACCGGGGAGCTGTTTTTT
CDR3: CASSEPKGRTNTGELFF

size: NA
D: NA
J: TRBJ2-7
V: TRBV7-2
DNA: TGTGCCAGCAGCTCCGAGTGGTCTTCCTACGAGCAGTACTTC
CDR3: CASSSEWSSYEQYF

size: NA
D: TRBD1
J: TRBJ1-5
V: TRBV20-1
DNA: TGCAGTGCTGGGACAGGAGGGCAGCATTTT
CDR3: CSAGTGGQHF

size: NA
D: NA
J: TRBJ2-5
V: TRBV15
DNA: TGTGCCACCAGCAGGACTAGGAGGGAGACCCAGTACTTC
CDR3: CATSRTRRETQYF

size: NA
D: NA
J: TRBJ1-3
V: TRBV7-9
DNA: TGTGCCAGCAGCTTAGTATCGGGATTCGGAAACACCATATATTTT
CDR3: CASSLVSGFGNTIYF

size: NA
D: NA
J: TRBJ1-5
V: TRBV19
DNA: TGTGCCAGTATAGGGGAAAGTCAGCCCCAGCATTTT
CDR3: CASIGESQPQHF

size: once
D: TRBD2
J: TRBJ2-2
V: TRBV7-2
DNA: TGTGCCAGCAGCCTAGACCGTCTAGCGGGAGTCAGCACCGGGGAGCTGTTTTTT
CDR3: CASSLDRLAGVSTGELFF

size: NA
D: TRBD1
J: TRBJ1-4
V: TRBV7-9
DNA: TGTGCCAGCAGCTTAAGACAGGGGAATGAAAAACTGTTTTTT
CDR3: CASSLRQGNEKLFF

size: NA
D: TRBD1
J: TRBJ1-4
V: TRBV4-1
DNA: TGCGCCAGCAGCCAAGCAGGGGGAGTTACTAATGAAAAACTGTTTTTT
CDR3: CASSQAGGVTNEKLFF

size: NA
D: NA
J: TRBJ1-3
V: TRBV25-1
DNA: TGTGCCAGCGGTGGTGGGGAAAGTTCGGGTGGAAACACCATATATTTT
CDR3: CASGGGESSGGNTIYF

size: NA
D: NA
J: TRBJ2-3
V: TRBV18
DNA: TGTGCCAGCTCACCACCCAGGGCAGATACGCAGTATTTT
CDR3: CASSPPRADTQYF

size: NA
D: NA
J: TRBJ2-2
V: TRBV9
DNA: TGTGCCAGCTCGAAAATACCACGAGGGGCGAACACCGGGGAGCTGTTTTTT
CDR3: CASSKIPRGANTGELFF

size: NA
D: TRBD2
J: TRBJ2-7
V: TRBV5-1
DNA: TGCGCCAGCAGCCGGACTAGCGCAGACGAGCAGTACTTC
CDR3: CASSRTSADEQYF

size: NA
D: NA
J: TRBJ2-7
V: TRBV11-2
DNA: TGTGCCAGCAGCTTGCACTACGAGCAGTACTTC
CDR3: CASSLHYEQYF

size: once
D: TRBD2
J: TRBJ2-3
V: TRBV6-4
DNA: TGTGCCAGCAGTGCGGGAGGGCCCTCAGATACGCAGTATTTT
CDR3: CASSAGGPSDTQYF

size: NA
D: NA
J: TRBJ2-2
V: TRBV7-2
DNA: TGTGCCAGCAGCTTAGTAGGAGACACCGGGGAGCTGTTTTTT
CDR3: CASSLVGDTGELFF

size: NA
D: TRBD2
J: TRBJ2-3
V: TRBV2
DNA: TGTGCCAGCAGAGCCCGGACTAGCGGGTGGGGGAGCACAGATACGCAGTATTTT
CDR3: CASRARTSGWGSTDTQYF

size: NA
D: NA
J: TRBJ2-7
V: TRBV6-6
DNA: TGTGCCAGCAGAGGGATATCCTACGAGCAGTACTTC
CDR3: CASRGISYEQYF

size: once
D: TRBD1
J: TRBJ2-1
V: TRBV5-6
DNA: TGTGCCAGCAGTTCCCCCGGGACAGGGGGGTACAATGAGCAGTTCTTC
CDR3: CASSSPGTGGYNEQFF

size: NA
D: NA
J: TRBJ2-6
V: TRBV5-1
DNA: TGCGCCAGCAGCTTGAATGCCCTTATCTCTAAGGCCAACGTCCTGACTTTC
CDR3: CASSLNALISKANVLTF

size: NA
D: NA
J: TRBJ2-2
V: TRBV11-2
DNA: TGTGCCAGCAGCTTAGTTGGTTCGAACACCGGGGAGCTGTTTTTT
CDR3: CASSLVGSNTGELFF

size: few
D: NA
J: TRBJ2-5
V: TRBV18
DNA: TGTGCCAGCTCCGGACAGAGTCAAGAGACCCAGTACTTC
CDR3: CASSGQSQETQYF

size: many
D: TRBD2
J: TRBJ2-4
V: TRBV18
DNA: TGTGCCAGCTCACCTAGCGGGGGAGTTTTCCTAGCCAAAAACATTCAGTACTTC
CDR3: CASSPSGGVFLAKNIQYF

size: few
D: NA
J: TRBJ2-3
V: TRBV27
DNA: TGTGCCAGCAGTTTCAGGGTAGCGGCATCTGCTACGCAGTATTTT
CDR3: CASSFRVAASATQYF

size: few
D: NA
J: TRBJ2-5
V: TRBV18
DNA: TGTGCCAGCTCAACCACGTACCAAGAGACCCAGTACTTC
CDR3: CASSTTYQETQYF

size: NA
D: NA
J: TRBJ2-1
V: TRBV29-1
DNA: TGCAGCGTTGGATCCACCGATGAGCAGTTCTTC
CDR3: CSVGSTDEQFF

size: NA
D: TRBD1
J: TRBJ1-2
V: TRBV7-9
DNA: TGTGCCAGCAGCGCTGGGACAGCGATAGCTAACTATGGCTACACCTTC
CDR3: CASSAGTAIANYGYTF

size: few
D: NA
J: TRBJ2-3
V: TRBV29-1
DNA: TGCAGCGTTGAAGGGGGGCGAGGGATGGATACGCAGTATTTT
CDR3: CSVEGGRGMDTQYF

size: few
D: NA
J: TRBJ2-1
V: TRBV2
DNA: TGTGCCAGCAGTTTGTCAGGGGGGCACAATGAGCAGTTCTTC
CDR3: CASSLSGGHNEQFF

size: NA
D: TRBD1
J: TRBJ2-5
V: TRBV5-1
DNA: TGCGCCAGCAGCTCGGGGACAGAAGAGACCCAGTACTTC
CDR3: CASSSGTEETQYF

size: NA
D: NA
J: TRBJ1-2
V: TRBV25-1
DNA: TGTGCCAGCAGTGAATTGGGGGGTGGCTACACCTTC
CDR3: CASSELGGGYTF

size: NA
D: TRBD1
J: TRBJ2-5
V: TRBV29-1
DNA: TGCAGCGTTGCCCCAGGGGGTTCCCAAGAGACCCAGTACTTC
CDR3: CSVAPGGSQETQYF